Below, 32 T cell receptor beta chains from the same sample are listed, as sequenced in a study of OX40 agonist ivuxolimab in advanced cancers. The table came from immunoSEQ multiplex PCR; TCRdb's copy has only in-frame clones and leaves some out. The data contain roughly 69,000 clones, 85% to 90% of them seen just once; the ten biggest clones take up about 3.9%. The specimen comprised CD4+ or CD8+ T cells sorted from blood, sampled in a trial of the OX40 agonist ivuxolimab. These receptors all come from an adult with an advanced solid tumor such as melanoma, head and neck, liver or kidney cancer.

This clone was observed a single time. This chain links TRBV2 with TRBJ2-7, with D possibly being TRBD1 (5 bases). V lost 8 bases to trimming and J lost 3 bases, with 14 bases between them. Germline values: CDR1 SNHLY, CDR2 FYNNEI. The CDR3 covers 13 residues. The CDR3 loop reads CASQGTVSYEQYF. The DNA of the CDR3 is TGTGCCAGCCAGGGAACAGTTAGCTACGAGCAGTACTTC.

V and J are TRBV6-1 and TRBJ2-7; D is possibly TRBD2 (6 bases). Germline V lookup: CDR1 MNHNS, CDR2 SASEGT. The V and J ends lost 2 bases and 6 bases respectively, with 20 bases between them. CDR3 length: 16 amino acids. CDR3 sequence (DNA): TGTGCCAGCAGTGAAAGGAGCGGGCGCGGCCTAGGCGAGCAGTACTTC. Its translation: CASSERSGRGLGEQYF.

The rearrangement uses TRBV11-2 and TRBJ2-7, with TRBD1 matching 7 bases. Germline lookup yields CDR1 SGHAT and CDR2 FQNNGV. J lost 4 bases, V lost 2 bases, and 5 bases had no gene match. This CDR3 is built from 14 residues. The CDR3 protein is CASSLPGQLYEQYF. CDR3 in DNA: TGTGCCAGCAGCTTACCGGGACAGCTATACGAGCAGTACTTC.

The V call is TRBV4-2, the J call TRBJ1-2, with 9 bases that match TRBD1. Germline trimming cut 6 bases from V and 2 bases from J; bases unmatched to any gene: 4. Germline-derived CDR1 and CDR2 are LGHNA and YNFKEQ. The length of the CDR3 is 14 residues. CDR3 amino acids: CASRLTGGNYGYTF. The CDR3 bases are TGTGCCAGCAGACTGACAGGGGGAAACTATGGCTACACCTTC.

The chain has TRBV7-9 and TRBJ2-7, with D perhaps TRBD1 or TRBD2 (5 bases each). V dropped 1 base and J dropped 3 bases, with 7 bases sitting between them. The CDR3 runs to 13 residues. Germline V gene data show CDR1 as SEHNR and CDR2 as FQNEAQ (reference sequence). The CDR3 sequence: CASSLGGNYEQYF. The CDR3 DNA reads TGTGCCAGCAGCTTAGGGGGGAACTACGAGCAGTACTTC.

The chain uses TRBV2 and TRBJ2-7, with D perhaps matching TRBD1 (6 bases). The CDR3 runs to 13 residues. Trimming stripped 6 bases from V and 6 bases from J, with 15 bases between. CDR1 is SNHLY, CDR2 FYNNEI, per germline. The CDR3: CASRGHGSGEQYF. As DNA, the CDR3 is TGTGCCAGCAGGGGACACGGGTCCGGCGAGCAGTACTTC.

The chain is built from TRBV28 and TRBJ1-4; D may be TRBD1 (5 bases). The CDR3 spans 13 residues. The germline V gene encodes CDR1 MDHEN and CDR2 SYDVKM. Trimming removed 5 bases at V and 8 bases at J, with 12 bases between. CDR3 loop: CASSPPGREKLFF. The CDR3 DNA sequence: TGTGCCAGCAGTCCCCCAGGGCGGGAAAAACTGTTTTTT.

The chain recombines TRBV30 with TRBJ1-6, with TRBD1 matching 9 bases. The CDR3 extends over 18 amino acids. Germline V gives CDR1 GTSNPN, CDR2 SVGIG (reference sequence). V was clipped by 0 bases and J by 7 bases; unmatched bases: 13. The CDR3 nucleotides read TGTGCCTGGAGTGTACCGGGGCAGGACAGGGGTAGGAATTCACCCCTCCACTTT. Protein product: CAWSVPGQDRGRNSPLHF.

This chain uses TRBV7-9 with TRBJ1-1, with unresolved D. The CDR3 sequence is 14 residues long. The V end was cut by 1 base, the J end by 5 bases, with 11 bases between. The germline V gene encodes CDR1 SEHNR and CDR2 FQNEAQ (reference sequence). CDR3 DNA: TGTGCCAGCAGCTTAGATGTACGAGGTACTGAAGCTTTCTTT. Residues: CASSLDVRGTEAFF.

V usage is TRBV19 and J usage is TRBJ2-1, with D possibly being TRBD2 (6 bases). Germline assignment: CDR1 LNHDA and CDR2 SQIVND (reference sequence). Trimming shortened V by 5 bases and J by 5 bases, and 13 bases separated the two germline ends. The CDR3 runs 14 residues. The CDR3 DNA is TGTGCCAGTAGTGGGGGACTTGTCAACAATGAGCAGTTCTTC. It yields the protein CASSGGLVNNEQFF.

The chain employs TRBV29-1 and TRBJ1-5; TRBD1 aligns across 11 bases. V was clipped by 0 bases and J by 4 bases; unmatched bases: 2. Germline-derived CDR1 and CDR2 are SQVTM and ANQGSEA. The CDR3 contains 15 residues. The CDR3 coding sequence is TGCAGCGTTGAAGATCGGGACAGGGGGAATCAGCCCCAGCATTTT. Residues: CSVEDRDRGNQPQHF. Drawing the rest from reference TRBV29-1 and TRBJ1-5, the complete variable domain is SAVISQKPSRDICQRGTSLTIQCQVDSQVTMMFWYRQQPGQSLTLIATANQGSEATYESGFVIDKFPISRPNLTFSTLTVSNMSPEDSSIYLCSVEDRDRGNQPQHFGDGTRLSIL.

CDR3 sequence reads: CASSNGWETQYF. CDR3 sequence (DNA): TGTGCCAGCAGCAACGGTTGGGAGACCCAGTACTTC. The chain couples TRBV7-6 to TRBJ2-5; D unresolved. The germline V gene encodes CDR1 SGHVS and CDR2 FNYEAQ. V was cut by 5 bases and J by 5 bases, with 9 bases left in between. The CDR3 runs to 12 residues.

This sequence joins TRBV7-9 and TRBJ1-4; no firm D call. V lost 1 base to trimming and J lost 8 bases, with 17 bases between them. The CDR3 consists of 16 residues. Germline values: CDR1 SEHNR, CDR2 FQNEAQ (reference sequence). CDR3 in amino acids: CASSLEGLTSREKLFF. CDR3 DNA: TGTGCCAGCAGCTTAGAAGGGTTGACTTCCCGCGAAAAACTGTTTTTT.

This chain links TRBV7-7 with TRBJ2-1; possibly TRBD1 for D (5 bases). The V end lost 2 bases, the J end lost 3 bases, and 11 bases lay between the germline ends. In germline, CDR1 is SSHAT, CDR2 FNYEAQ (reference sequence). CDR3 size: 15 residues. CDR3 region: CASSLMVQGYNEQFF. DNA of the CDR3: TGTGCCAGCAGCTTAATGGTCCAGGGCTACAATGAGCAGTTCTTC.

The chain joins TRBV30 to TRBJ1-4, with D uncertain. Per germline, CDR1 GTSNPN and CDR2 SVGIG (reference sequence). The CDR3 sequence is 15 residues long. Trimming took 0 bases from V and 4 from J, leaving 12 bases between them. CDR3 amino acids: CAWSVYSARNEKLFF. The CDR3 nucleotides are TGTGCCTGGAGTGTGTACTCGGCCCGTAATGAAAAACTGTTTTTT.

A few counts support this clone. The rearrangement uses TRBV27 and TRBJ2-1; 13 nucleotides align to TRBD2. This CDR3 has 19 residues. Germline trimming cut 4 bases from V and 0 bases from J; bases unmatched to any gene: 9. Germline assignment: CDR1 MNHEY and CDR2 SMNVEV (reference sequence). The CDR3 loop reads CASSSGRTSGSGSYNEQFF. The CDR3 DNA follows: TGTGCCAGCAGTTCCGGTCGGACTAGCGGGAGTGGCTCCTACAATGAGCAGTTCTTC.

This clone is classed as large (0.1 to 1%). The chain couples TRBV29-1 to TRBJ1-3; no clear D gene. This CDR3 has 14 residues. V was cut by 6 bases and J by 0 bases, with 12 bases left in between. Looked up from germline, CDR1 is SQVTM and CDR2 is ANQGSEA. The CDR3 DNA is TGCAGCGTATCGACCGGTATCTCTGGAAACACCATATATTTT. Translated: CSVSTGISGNTIYF.

This clone is a singleton in its sample. The J gene is TRBJ2-2, the V gene TRBV19; 8 positions agree with TRBD1. CDR3 length equals 14 residues. After removal of 5 bases from V and 5 bases from J, the junction contained 4 bases not matched to a gene. Per germline, CDR1 LNHDA and CDR2 SQIVND (reference sequence). The CDR3, as DNA: TGTGCCAGTAGTCAGGGGGCGAGAACCGGGGAGCTGTTTTTT. Translated: CASSQGARTGELFF. Variable domain in full (rest from reference TRBV19 and TRBJ2-2): DGGITQSPKYLFRKEGQNVTLSCEQNLNHDAMYWYRQDPGQGLRLIYYSQIVNDFQKGDIAEGYSVSREKKESFPLTVTSAQKNPTAFYLCASSQGARTGELFFGEGSRLTVL.

The rearrangement joins TRBV11-2 to TRBJ2-7, with 13 nucleotides matching TRBD2. With 5 bases clipped from V and 9 bases from J, the junction kept 10 bases outside the gene matches. The CDR3 spans 15 residues. Per the germline V gene, CDR1 is SGHAT and CDR2 is FQNNGV. The CDR3: CASSIPGLAGIRQYF. DNA of the CDR3: TGTGCCAGCAGCATACCGGGACTAGCGGGAATTCGGCAGTACTTC.

The CDR3 region has the DNA TGTGCCAGCAGTTACTCGCTTGACGGAGCGGGCACCATATATTTT. Residues: CASSYSLDGAGTIYF. The rearrangement uses TRBV6-5 and TRBJ1-3; D is ambiguous. CDR3 length equals 15 residues. Germline loops: CDR1 MNHEY, CDR2 SVGAGI. Trimming left V 0 bases short and J 9 bases short, with 15 bases between.

The chain's CDR3 is CASRQVRDRENYTF. The CDR3 DNA is TGTGCCAGCAGGCAAGTCCGGGACAGGGAGAACTACACCTTC. The chain links TRBV6-1 to TRBJ1-2, with 9 bases identical to TRBD1. CDR3 length: 14 amino acids. Germline trimming cut 6 bases from V and 10 bases from J; bases unmatched to any gene: 12. Looked up from germline, CDR1 is MNHNS and CDR2 is SASEGT.

This clone was seen only a few times. V gene TRBV6-6 combines with J gene TRBJ2-7; perhaps TRBD1 as D (6 bases). Trimming took 8 bases from V and 3 from J, leaving 11 bases between them. The CDR3 runs to 12 residues. From germline, CDR1 is MNHNY and CDR2 SVGAGI (reference sequence). CDR3 amino acids: CASAGVNYEQYF. The CDR3 DNA is TGTGCCAGCGCAGGGGTTAACTACGAGCAGTACTTC.

The CDR3 coding sequence is TGTGCCAGCAGCTTCGGGGGGCGGTCACCCCTCCACTTT. This gives the protein CASSFGGRSPLHF. V gene TRBV7-3 combines with J gene TRBJ1-6, with TRBD1 as a possible D gene (6 bases). The CDR3 sequence is 13 residues long. With 3 bases removed from V and 10 bases from J, the gap between germline ends came to 10 bases. CDR1 SGHTA and CDR2 FQGTGA come from the germline V gene.

The CDR3 spells CASREGTYEQYF. CDR3 DNA sequence: TGTGCCAGCAGGGAGGGGACCTACGAGCAGTACTTC. The chain recombines TRBV6-5 with TRBJ2-7, with D maybe TRBD2 (6 bases). Trimming removed 6 bases from V and 2 bases from J, with 8 bases in between. CDR3 length: 12 amino acids. Germline V gene sequence: CDR1 MNHEY, CDR2 SVGAGI.

The V and J genes are TRBV25-1 and TRBJ2-2; D gene unclear. The CDR3 runs to 13 residues. Germline V CDR1 and CDR2: MGHDK, SYGVNS. The V end lost 7 bases, the J end lost 8 bases, and 14 bases lay between the germline ends. CDR3 region: CASISPLVGELFF. The CDR3 DNA reads TGTGCCAGCATAAGCCCCTTGGTTGGGGAGCTGTTTTTT.

This clone was picked up one time. V is TRBV7-9 and J is TRBJ2-1; unclear D gene. Per germline, CDR1 SEHNR and CDR2 FQNEAQ (reference sequence). V lost 3 bases and J 12 bases, leaving 12 bases between the germline ends. This CDR3 region has 12 residues. CDR3 region: CASSLGQLRQFF. The DNA for the CDR3 is TGTGCCAGCAGCTTGGGTCAACTAAGGCAGTTCTTC.

The rearrangement uses TRBV15 and TRBJ2-7, with D possibly TRBD2 on 6 matching bases. Germline V gives CDR1 LNHNV, CDR2 YYDKDF (reference sequence). The V gene lost 7 bases and the J gene lost 1 base, with 14 bases spanning the gap. The CDR3 has 14 residues. CDR3 DNA sequence: TGTGCCACCACCAAGGCCGGGACTTCCTACGAGCAGTACTTC. It codes for CATTKAGTSYEQYF.

The chain has TRBV7-2 and TRBJ2-1; TRBD1 matches 8 bases. Germline trimming cut 1 base from V and 1 base from J; bases unmatched to any gene: 0. Per germline, CDR1 SGHTA and CDR2 FQGNSA. This CDR3 region has 15 residues. CDR3 region: CASSLDRGSYNEQFF. The CDR3 DNA sequence: TGTGCCAGCAGCTTAGACAGGGGGTCCTACAATGAGCAGTTCTTC.

V is TRBV18 and J is TRBJ2-1; no clear D. The CDR3 contains 12 residues. Trimming stripped 9 bases from V and 3 bases from J, with 9 bases between. Germline values: CDR1 KGHSH, CDR2 LQKENI. The CDR3 DNA follows: TGTGCCAGTTTTGTGGTCTACAATGAGCAGTTCTTC. As protein: CASFVVYNEQFF.

The chain is built from TRBV7-2 and TRBJ2-7, with unresolved D. V lost 5 bases to trimming and J lost 5 bases, with 19 bases between them. The CDR3 sequence is 15 residues long. The germline gives CDR1 SGHTA, CDR2 FQGNSA. Here the CDR3 DNA reads TGTGCCAGCAGCCCGGGCCCCATAGACCCGGACGAGCAGTACTTC. Translated, it gives CASSPGPIDPDEQYF.

The sample holds one count of this clone. J is TRBJ2-3 and V is TRBV7-9, with 9 bases fitting TRBD1. V lost 0 bases to trimming and J lost 4 bases; unmatched junction nucleotides: 5. There are 16 residues in the CDR3. Germline lookup yields CDR1 SEHNR and CDR2 FQNEAQ (reference sequence). CDR3 sequence: CASSLAGTGRADTQYF. The DNA for the CDR3 is TGTGCCAGCAGCTTAGCCGGGACAGGGCGCGCAGATACGCAGTATTTT.

The V call is TRBV5-1, the J call TRBJ1-2, with D hard to call. The germline V gene has CDR1 SGHRS and CDR2 YFSETQ. The germline V and J ends were trimmed by 0 bases and 8 bases, with 14 bases remaining between them. The CDR3 sequence is 14 residues long. The CDR3 region has the DNA TGCGCCAGCAGCTTGGGGGGAGAGGGAGGAGGCTACACCTTC. Protein: CASSLGGEGGGYTF.